Below, 9 T cell receptor beta chains from the same sample are listed, as sequenced in a study of cytomegalovirus exposure and HLA in healthy donors. Researchers ran the PCR with 60 Vbeta and 13 Jbeta primers. Data came from immunoSEQ multiplex PCR; TCRdb stores just in-frame clones and leaves some out. The repertoire has around 150,000 clones, 75% to 80% of them found once; the top ten carry around 0.96%. What was sequenced was PBMCs. The receptors were sampled from a woman between 50 and 59 years old in good health and CMV-seropositive.

V gene TRBV5-1 combines with J gene TRBJ1-3; possibly TRBD1 for D (6 bases). The CDR3 spans 16 residues. The germline gives CDR1 SGHRS, CDR2 YFSETQ. Trimming shortened V by 4 bases and J by 0 bases, and 14 bases separated the two germline ends. CDR3 nucleotide sequence: TGCGCCAGCAGCCGCTTACAGGGTATCTCTGGAAACACCATATATTTT. It specifies CASSRLQGISGNTIYF.

The chain combines TRBV29-1 with TRBJ1-4; no clear D gene. Looked up from germline, CDR1 is SQVTM and CDR2 is ANQGSEA. There are 14 residues in the CDR3. Trimming took off 6 bases at V and 8 bases at J, with 19 bases between the two ends. The CDR3 bases are TGCAGCGTGGGCCCGGGCCGCGCGGGCGAAAAACTGTTTTTT. Amino acids: CSVGPGRAGEKLFF.

This clone was recorded once. J is TRBJ2-7 and V is TRBV6-5, with 7 positions matching TRBD1. CDR1 is MNHEY and CDR2 is SVGAGI in the germline V gene. The V gene end was trimmed by 4 bases and the J gene end by 0 bases; junction bases not matched to a gene: 6. The CDR3 consists of 15 residues. The CDR3 coding sequence is TGTGCCAGCAGTTTATCCGGGACAGTCTCCTACGAGCAGTACTTC. Amino acid sequence: CASSLSGTVSYEQYF.

The chain couples TRBV4-1 to TRBJ2-1, with 9 bases lining up with TRBD2. V lost 3 bases, J lost 2 bases, and 5 bases stayed unmatched. Germline V gene data show CDR1 as MGHRA and CDR2 as YSYEKL. CDR3 length equals 16 residues. The CDR3 DNA sequence: TGCGCCAGCAGCCACCAAGCGGGAGGCGCCTACAATGAGCAGTTCTTC. This encodes CASSHQAGGAYNEQFF.

This chain links TRBV10-3 with TRBJ2-7; 8 positions agree with TRBD1. Germline V gene lookup returns CDR1 ENHRY and CDR2 SYGVKD. CDR3 length: 15 amino acids. V lost 5 bases and J lost 3; bases outside the gene matches: 9. CDR3 DNA sequence: TGTGCCATCAGTCCACAGGGGGGTGCAAACTACGAGCAGTACTTC. It is translated as CAISPQGGANYEQYF.

This chain uses TRBV7-3 with TRBJ2-3; the D gene is possibly TRBD1 (8 bases). This CDR3 region has 15 residues. V shed 2 bases and J shed 6 bases, with 15 bases lying between them. CDR1 is SGHTA and CDR2 is FQGTGA in the germline V gene. CDR3 sequence reads: CASSLLGQGGDTQYF. CDR3 bases: TGTGCCAGCAGCTTATTAGGACAGGGAGGGGATACGCAGTATTTT.

In its sample, this clone was seen a few times. The chain couples TRBV4-1 to TRBJ1-2; TRBD1 aligns across 10 bases. This CDR3 has 19 amino acids. The ends lost 1 base at V and 2 bases at J; junction bases unmatched: 13. CDR1 is MGHRA, CDR2 YSYEKL, per germline. For the CDR3, the DNA is TGCGCCAGCAGCCAAGGGGATAGGAGACAGGGGGCCCGAAACTATGGCTACACCTTC. Amino acid sequence: CASSQGDRRQGARNYGYTF.

In the case of this clone: The same CDR3 arises from other DNA sequences in this sample as well. The chain employs TRBV5-6 and TRBJ2-5; a weak D match, TRBD1 (5 bases). The J call may not be correct, given that the DNA end is closer to TRBJ2-7. This CDR3 has 14 residues. Germline CDR1 is SGHDT and CDR2 is YYEEEE. The CDR3 spells CASSFGTGTYEQYF. The DNA of the CDR3 is TGTGCCAGCAGCTTCGGTACAGGTACTTACGAGCAGTACTTC.

This clone was counted a single time. V usage is TRBV19 and J usage is TRBJ1-2; D is perhaps TRBD1 (5 bases). Trimming took 7 bases from V and 6 from J, leaving 18 bases between them. This CDR3 has 14 residues. Germline lookup yields CDR1 LNHDA and CDR2 SQIVND (reference sequence). CDR3 bases: TGTGCCAGTACCATCGGGGGAGGAGAGGATGGCTACACCTTC. It encodes CASTIGGGEDGYTF.